The clone carrying this T cell receptor beta chain was seen many times. Its specificity is not known. This CDR3 comprises 14 residues. Germline values: CDR1 MDHEN, CDR2 SYDVKM. The J segment lost 6 bases and the V segment lost 5 bases, leaving 7 bases of the junction unmatched. The record originates from a study of spatial heterogeneity in lung cancer. Study-level background: Bulk RNA-seq from matched material yielded a T cell module score that correlated strongly with TCR transcript counts in tumor regions. Whole-study findings and limits: Tumors with more nonsynonymous mutations had more expanded intratumoral alpha and beta TCRs.

Indicated time point: sample taken at primary tumor resection. The roughly 79 donors had untreated early-stage non-small cell lung cancer. Frozen PBMC, nontumor lung or tumor provided whole RNA, which was sequenced unsorted. On each TCR cDNA molecule, a unique molecular identifier was present. One entry per CDR3 protein results from TCRdb running MiXCR on the 5' RACE reads. The sample lists around 15,000 distinct CDR3 sequences, 6.8% occurring once. The input for sequencing was lung tumor tissue, taken at surgery. The genes are TRBV28 and TRBJ1-5; 7 bases match TRBD1. The TCR sequence derives from a female donor with early-stage non-small cell lung cancer. CDR3 sequence reads: CASSPTGNGQPQHF. CDR3 nucleotide sequence: TGTGCCAGCAGTCCGACAGGGAACGGTCAGCCCCAGCATTTT.